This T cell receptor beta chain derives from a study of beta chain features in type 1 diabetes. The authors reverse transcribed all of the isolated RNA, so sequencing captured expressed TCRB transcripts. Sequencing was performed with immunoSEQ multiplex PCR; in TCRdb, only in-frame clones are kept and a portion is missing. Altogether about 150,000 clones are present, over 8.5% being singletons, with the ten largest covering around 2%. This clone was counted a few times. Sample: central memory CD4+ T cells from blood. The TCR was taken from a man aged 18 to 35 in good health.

The DNA of the CDR3 is TGTGCCAGCAGCTCGCGACTGGGCGGGGAGCTGTTTTTT. Amino acid sequence: CASSSRLGGELFF. V and J are TRBV7-9 and TRBJ2-2, with D hard to call. Germline V gene sequence: CDR1 SEHNR, CDR2 FQNEAQ (reference sequence). This CDR3 contains 13 residues. V was shortened by 4 bases and J by 7 bases, with 10 bases between the two germline ends.